This T cell receptor beta chain is from a study of blood T cell repertoires in COVID-19. Turning to the study itself: The United States, Italy and Spain provided the acute and convalescent COVID-19 samples.

Deletions cut 7 bases from V and 1 base from J, with 17 bases between. CDR1 is MDHEN, CDR2 SYDVKM, per germline. This CDR3 is 16 amino acids long. The Seattle patients, enrolled during active infection, were followed longitudinally. In the original processing: The authors estimated nucleated cell counts from reference gene primer amplification. The protocol was immunoSEQ multiplex PCR, while the TCRdb copy is restricted to in-frame clones and leaves out a portion. V and J calls and clone size come straight from that table; D and trimming were deduced from the DNA. The profile shows roughly 250,000 clones, less than 90% of them singletons.

Specimen: peripheral blood. This sequence was found in a woman aged 25 to 39 with COVID-19, enrolled during active disease. J is TRBJ1-5 and V is TRBV28; a possible D gene is TRBD1 (6 bases). CDR3 sequence (DNA): TGTGCCAGCACCAGCCTTCCTAGGGGGAGCAATCAGCCCCAGCATTTT. It translates to CASTSLPRGSNQPQHF.